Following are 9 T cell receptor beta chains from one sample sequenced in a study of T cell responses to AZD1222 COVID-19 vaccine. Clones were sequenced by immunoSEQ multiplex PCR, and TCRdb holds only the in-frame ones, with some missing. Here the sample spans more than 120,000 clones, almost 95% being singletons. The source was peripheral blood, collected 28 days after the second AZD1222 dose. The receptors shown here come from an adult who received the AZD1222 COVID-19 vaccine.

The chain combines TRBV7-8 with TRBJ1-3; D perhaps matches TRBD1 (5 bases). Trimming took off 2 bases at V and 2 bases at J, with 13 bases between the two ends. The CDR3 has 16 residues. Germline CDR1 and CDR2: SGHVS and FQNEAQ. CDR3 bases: TGTGCCAGCAGCTTACTTGTTTCGGGGGCTGGAAACACCATATATTTT. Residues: CASSLLVSGAGNTIYF.

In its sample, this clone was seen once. CDR3 sequence reads: CASSLTGALYNEQFF. CDR3 in DNA: TGTGCCAGCAGCCTCACAGGGGCCCTCTACAATGAGCAGTTCTTC. This chain uses TRBV5-6 with TRBJ2-1; 7 positions match TRBD1. Germline CDR1 is SGHDT and CDR2 is YYEEEE. Unmatched junction bases numbered 7, after V lost 4 bases and J lost 3 bases. This CDR3 comprises 15 residues.

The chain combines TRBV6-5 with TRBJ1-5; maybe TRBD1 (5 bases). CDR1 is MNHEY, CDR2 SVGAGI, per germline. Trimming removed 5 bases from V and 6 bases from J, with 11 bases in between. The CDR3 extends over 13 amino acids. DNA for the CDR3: TGTGCCAGCAGTAAGGGGACTCGTCAGCCCCAGCATTTT. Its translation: CASSKGTRQPQHF.

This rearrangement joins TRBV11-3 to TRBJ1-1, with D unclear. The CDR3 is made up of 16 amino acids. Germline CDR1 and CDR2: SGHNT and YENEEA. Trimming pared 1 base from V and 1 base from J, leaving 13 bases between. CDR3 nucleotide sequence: TGTGCCAGCAGCTTAGGGGGTGGCTATGAGAACACTGAAGCTTTCTTT. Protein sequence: CASSLGGGYENTEAFF.

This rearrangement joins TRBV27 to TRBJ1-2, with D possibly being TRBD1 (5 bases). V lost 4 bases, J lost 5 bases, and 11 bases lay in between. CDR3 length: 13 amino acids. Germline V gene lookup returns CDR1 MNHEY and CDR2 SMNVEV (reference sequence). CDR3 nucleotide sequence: TGTGCCAGCAGTTCGGAGGGGTATTATGGCTACACCTTC. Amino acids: CASSSEGYYGYTF.

CDR3 residues: CASSPRGSSYNSPLHF. The CDR3 bases are TGTGCCAGCTCACCACGGGGGAGCTCCTATAATTCACCCCTCCACTTT. The V gene is TRBV18, the J gene TRBJ1-6, with a weak D call TRBD1 (5 bases). V was clipped by 1 base and J by 0 bases, with 7 bases between them. This CDR3 region has 16 residues. CDR1 KGHSH and CDR2 LQKENI come from the germline V gene.

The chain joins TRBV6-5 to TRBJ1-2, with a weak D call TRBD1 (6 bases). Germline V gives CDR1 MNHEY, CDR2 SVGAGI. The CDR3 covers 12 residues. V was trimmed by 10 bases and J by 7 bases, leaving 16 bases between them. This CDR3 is CATLRTDFGYTF. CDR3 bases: TGTGCCACCCTCAGGACAGATTTTGGCTACACCTTC.

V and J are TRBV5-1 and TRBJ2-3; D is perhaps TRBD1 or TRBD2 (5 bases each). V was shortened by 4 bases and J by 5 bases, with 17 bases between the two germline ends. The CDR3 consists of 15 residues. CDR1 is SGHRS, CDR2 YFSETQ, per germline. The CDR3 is CASSPPGTVIDTQYF. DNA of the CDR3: TGCGCCAGCAGCCCTCCCGGGACGGTAATAGATACGCAGTATTTT.

The CDR3 region has the DNA TGTGCCATCGGGAAGGGGGTTGGAGCTGGAAACACCATATATTTT. This codes for CAIGKGVGAGNTIYF. The chain employs TRBV10-3 and TRBJ1-3; D might be TRBD1 (6 bases). CDR3 size: 15 residues. Germline-derived CDR1 and CDR2 are ENHRY and SYGVKD. The germline V and J ends were trimmed by 8 bases and 2 bases, with 16 bases remaining between them.